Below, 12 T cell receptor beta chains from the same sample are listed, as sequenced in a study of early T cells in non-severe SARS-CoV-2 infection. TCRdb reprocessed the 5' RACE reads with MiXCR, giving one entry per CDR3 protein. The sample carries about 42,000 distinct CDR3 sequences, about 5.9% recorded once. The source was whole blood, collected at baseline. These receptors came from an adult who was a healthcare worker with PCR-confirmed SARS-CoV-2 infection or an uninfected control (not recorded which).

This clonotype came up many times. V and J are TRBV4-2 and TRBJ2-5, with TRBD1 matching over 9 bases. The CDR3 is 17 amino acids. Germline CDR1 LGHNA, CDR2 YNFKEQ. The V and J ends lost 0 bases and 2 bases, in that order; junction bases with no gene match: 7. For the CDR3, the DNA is TGTGCCAGCAGCCAAGATGTCCTGGGGACAGGGCAAGAGACCCAGTACTTC. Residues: CASSQDVLGTGQETQYF.

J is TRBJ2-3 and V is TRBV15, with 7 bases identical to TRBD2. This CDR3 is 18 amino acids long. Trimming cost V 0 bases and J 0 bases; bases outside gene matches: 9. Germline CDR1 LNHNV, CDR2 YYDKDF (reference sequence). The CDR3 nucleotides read TGTGCCACCAGCAGAGAGATAAGGGGACTACCGAGCACAGATACGCAGTATTTT. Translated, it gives CATSREIRGLPSTDTQYF.

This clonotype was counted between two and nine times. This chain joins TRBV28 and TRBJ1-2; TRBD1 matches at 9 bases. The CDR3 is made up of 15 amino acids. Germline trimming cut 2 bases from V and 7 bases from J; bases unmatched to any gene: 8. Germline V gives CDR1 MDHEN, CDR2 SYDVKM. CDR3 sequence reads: CASSLPPGQGSGYTF. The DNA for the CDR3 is TGTGCCAGCAGTTTACCACCGGGACAGGGCAGTGGCTACACCTTC.

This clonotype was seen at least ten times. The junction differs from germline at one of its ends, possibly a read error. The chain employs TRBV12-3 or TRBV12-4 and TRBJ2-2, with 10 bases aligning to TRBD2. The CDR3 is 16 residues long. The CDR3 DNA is TGTGCCAGCGGTTTGAGAGCGGGGGGGCGAACCGGGGAGCTGTTTTTT. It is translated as CASGLRAGGRTGELFF.

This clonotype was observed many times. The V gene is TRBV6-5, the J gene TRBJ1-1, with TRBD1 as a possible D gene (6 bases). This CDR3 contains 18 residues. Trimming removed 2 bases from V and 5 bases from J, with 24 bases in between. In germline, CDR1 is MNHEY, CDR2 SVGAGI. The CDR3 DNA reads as TGTGCCAGCAGTTACGGCCGGGGGGCGTTTTCGATCGAAACTGAAGCTTTCTTT. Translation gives CASSYGRGAFSIETEAFF.

CDR3 DNA: TGTGCCAGCAGTCTTGGCAGGGAAACCGGGGAGCTGTTTTTT. It encodes CASSLGRETGELFF. This chain uses TRBV2 with TRBJ2-2; TRBD1 might be the D (5 bases). Germline CDR1 is SNHLY and CDR2 is FYNNEI. The CDR3 loop spans 14 amino acids. V shed 5 bases and J shed 5 bases, with 12 bases lying between them.

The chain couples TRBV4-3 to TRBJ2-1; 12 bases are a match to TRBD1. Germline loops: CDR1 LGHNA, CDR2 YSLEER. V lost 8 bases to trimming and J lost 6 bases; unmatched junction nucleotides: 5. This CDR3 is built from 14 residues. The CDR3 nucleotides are TGCGCCAGCGTCCGGGACAGGGGGCTCAATGAGCAGTTCTTC. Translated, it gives CASVRDRGLNEQFF.

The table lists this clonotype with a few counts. CDR3 sequence (DNA): TGTGCCAGCAGTTTAGCACGGGGGGCGGACAATGAGCAGTTCTTC. The encoded protein is CASSLARGADNEQFF. The chain combines TRBV12-3 or TRBV12-4 with TRBJ2-1, with a tentative D call TRBD2 (7 bases). CDR3 length: 15 amino acids. Trimming took off 0 bases at V and 5 bases at J, with 11 bases between the two ends.

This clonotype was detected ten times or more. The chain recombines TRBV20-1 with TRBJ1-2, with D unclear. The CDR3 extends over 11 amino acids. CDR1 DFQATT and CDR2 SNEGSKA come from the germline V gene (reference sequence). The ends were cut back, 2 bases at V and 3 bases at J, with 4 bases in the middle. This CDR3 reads CSARRDYGYTF. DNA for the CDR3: TGCAGTGCTAGACGAGACTATGGCTACACCTTC.

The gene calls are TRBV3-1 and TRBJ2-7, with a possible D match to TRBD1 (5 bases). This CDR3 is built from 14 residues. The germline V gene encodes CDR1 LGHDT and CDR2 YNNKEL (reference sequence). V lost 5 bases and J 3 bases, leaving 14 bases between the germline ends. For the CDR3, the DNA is TGTGCCAGCAGCTACAGGACACTCAACTACGAGCAGTACTTC. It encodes CASSYRTLNYEQYF.

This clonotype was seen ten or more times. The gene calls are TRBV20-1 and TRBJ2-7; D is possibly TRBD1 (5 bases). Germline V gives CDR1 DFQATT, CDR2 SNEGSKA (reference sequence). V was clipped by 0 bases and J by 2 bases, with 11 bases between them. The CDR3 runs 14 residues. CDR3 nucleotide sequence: TGCAGTGCTAGAGATCAAGGGGCGGCCTACGAGCAGTACTTC. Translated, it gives CSARDQGAAYEQYF.

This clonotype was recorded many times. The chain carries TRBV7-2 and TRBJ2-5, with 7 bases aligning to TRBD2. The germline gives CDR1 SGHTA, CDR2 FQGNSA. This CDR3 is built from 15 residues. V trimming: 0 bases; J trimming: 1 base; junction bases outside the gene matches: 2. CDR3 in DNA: TGTGCCAGCAGCTTAGCGGCGGGGGTCCAAGAGACCCAGTACTTC. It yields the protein CASSLAAGVQETQYF.